This T cell receptor (beta chain) derives from a study of post-analysis software for immune sequencing data. About the study: Recorded disease courses covered relapsing-remitting, secondary progressive and progressive-relapsing multiple sclerosis. Some patients had no subtype annotation. General study results and limits: The authors found that F measure strongly co-clustered same-batch samples. When patients were compared with controls, 4 or 5 TRBV segments were more frequent, TRBV5-6, TRBV5-1 and TRBV20-1 among them. Diversity measured as normalized Chao1 was significantly lower in multiple sclerosis patients than in controls.

V was shortened by 2 bases and J by 5 bases, with 17 bases between the two germline ends. Germline V gives CDR1 LNHNV, CDR2 YYDKDF (reference sequence). The CDR3 is 16 amino acids. This clonotype showed up just once. Its antigen is not known. TCR beta cDNA libraries had unique molecular identifiers. A population of about 0.95 to 10 million T cells gave rise to roughly 0.5 million cDNA molecules. A single record per CDR3 protein comes from TCRdb applying MiXCR to the PCR reads. This table holds fewer than 850,000 distinct CDR3 sequences, around 45% found once. The sample taken for sequencing was blood. The clonotype comes from a girl aged 10 to 17 with multiple sclerosis. The chain carries TRBV15 and TRBJ2-3; D is possibly TRBD2 (5 bases). This CDR3 reads CATSRLLVGEGDTQYF. CDR3 nucleotide sequence: TGTGCCACCAGCAGACTATTAGTGGGAGAGGGAGATACGCAGTATTTT.